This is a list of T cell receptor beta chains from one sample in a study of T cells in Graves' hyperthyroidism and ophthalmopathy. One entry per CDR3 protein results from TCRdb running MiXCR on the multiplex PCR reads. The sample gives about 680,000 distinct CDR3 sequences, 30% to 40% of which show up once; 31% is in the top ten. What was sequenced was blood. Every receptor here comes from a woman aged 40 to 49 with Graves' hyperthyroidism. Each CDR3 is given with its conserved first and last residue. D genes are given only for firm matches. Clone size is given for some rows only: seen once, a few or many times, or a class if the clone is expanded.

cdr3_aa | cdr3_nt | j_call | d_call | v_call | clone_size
CASSPTANSPLHF | TGTGCCAGCAGCCCCACGGCTAATTCACCCCTCCACTTT | TRBJ1-6 | . | TRBV7-2 | many
CASSGSTWDRQHF | TGTGCCAGCAGTGGCTCCACTTGGGATCGCCAGCATTTT | TRBJ1-5 | . | TRBV25-1 | many
CSASDPSGNTIYF | TGCAGTGCTTCGGACCCCTCTGGAAACACCATATATTTT | TRBJ1-3 | . | TRBV20-1 | many
CASSNGYGYTF | TGTGCCAGTAGTAACGGCTATGGCTACACCTTC | TRBJ1-2 | . | TRBV19 | many
CASTGTGDEKLFF | TGTGCCAGCACCGGGACAGGGGATGAAAAACTGTTTTTT | TRBJ1-4 | TRBD1 | TRBV2 | many
CASRALMTQPQHF | TGTGCCAGCAGAGCCCTAATGACTCAGCCCCAGCATTTT | TRBJ1-5 | . | TRBV7-9 | many
CATSREIGQGYEQYF | TGTGCCACCAGCAGAGAGATCGGACAGGGCTACGAGCAGTACTTC | TRBJ2-7 | TRBD1 | TRBV15 | .
CASSLLAGGEGYEQYF | TGTGCCAGCAGCTTACTAGCGGGGGGGGAAGGCTACGAGCAGTACTTC | TRBJ2-7 | TRBD2 | TRBV7-3 | .
CASSPFGGLRTEAFF | TGTGCCAGCAGTCCCTTTGGGGGGCTAAGGACTGAAGCTTTCTTT | TRBJ1-1 | . | TRBV14 | .
CASSLAAGGELFF | TGTGCCAGCAGCCTAGCGGCAGGCGGGGAGCTGTTTTTT | TRBJ2-2 | TRBD2 | TRBV11-2 | few
CASSRGTSTDTQYF | TGTGCCAGCAGTCGTGGGACTAGCACAGATACGCAGTATTTT | TRBJ2-3 | . | TRBV2 | .
CAISETGGAGETQYF | TGTGCCATCAGTGAGACCGGGGGGGCAGGGGAGACCCAGTACTTC | TRBJ2-5 | TRBD2 | TRBV10-3 | .
CSARYWPVGLDEKLFF | TGCAGTGCTAGGTATTGGCCAGTCGGTTTAGATGAAAAACTGTTTTTT | TRBJ1-4 | . | TRBV20-1 | few
CSARSDKNTEAFF | TGCAGTGCTAGATCCGACAAGAACACTGAAGCTTTCTTT | TRBJ1-1 | . | TRBV20-1 | many
CASSMLDRDNSPLHF | TGTGCCAGCAGCATGTTGGACAGAGACAATTCACCCCTCCACTTT | TRBJ1-6 | . | TRBV7-2 | .
CASSIGTGPLYEQYF | TGTGCCAGTAGTATCGGGACAGGGCCACTCTACGAGCAGTACTTC | TRBJ2-7 | TRBD1 | TRBV19 | .
CSASRSQGDYEQYF | TGCAGTGCTAGTCGATCGCAGGGGGATTACGAGCAGTACTTC | TRBJ2-7 | TRBD1 | TRBV20-1 | .
CASSLYRIEAFF | TGTGCCAGCAGCTTGTATAGGATTGAAGCTTTCTTT | TRBJ1-1 | . | TRBV5-8 | .
CASSQDWTLSNQPQHF | TGCGCCAGCAGCCAAGATTGGACTCTTTCCAATCAGCCCCAGCATTTT | TRBJ1-5 | . | TRBV4-3 | .
CAITEGANVLTF | TGTGCCATCACCGAAGGGGCCAACGTCCTGACTTTC | TRBJ2-6 | . | TRBV10-3 | once
CASSPQTHTGFYGYTF | TGTGCCAGCAGTCCCCAGACGCATACAGGGTTCTATGGCTACACCTTC | TRBJ1-2 | . | TRBV12-3/TRBV12-4 | few
CASSSNTGPPDQYF | TGTGCCAGCAGCTCAAACACCGGGCCGCCGGATCAGTACTTC | TRBJ2-5 | . | TRBV7-9 | many
CASSRESDTEAFF | TGTGCCAGCAGTCGGGAGTCGGACACTGAAGCTTTCTTT | TRBJ1-1 | . | TRBV6-2/TRBV6-3 | .
CASSEWDRGDEQYF | TGTGCCAGCAGTGAATGGGACAGGGGCGACGAGCAGTACTTC | TRBJ2-7 | TRBD1 | TRBV25-1 | .
CASSLAWSEAFF | TGTGCCAGCAGCTTAGCATGGTCTGAAGCTTTCTTT | TRBJ1-1 | . | TRBV11-1 | many
CAISVLDYEQYF | TGTGCCATCAGTGTGTTGGACTACGAGCAGTACTTC | TRBJ2-7 | . | TRBV10-3 | many
CASSEPSILSYEQYF | TGCGCCAGCAGTGAGCCGTCCATACTCTCCTACGAGCAGTACTTC | TRBJ2-7 | . | TRBV10-2 | few
CSASSASDSNQPQHF | TGCAGTGCTAGTTCTGCTTCAGATAGCAATCAGCCCCAGCATTTT | TRBJ1-5 | . | TRBV20-1 | many
CSARGLAGKGTQYF | TGCAGTGCTAGAGGACTAGCGGGGAAAGGGACCCAGTACTTC | TRBJ2-5 | TRBD2 | TRBV20-1 | .
CASSPPGRTGNTEAFF | TGCGCCAGCAGCCCGCCGGGCCGTACAGGGAACACTGAAGCTTTCTTT | TRBJ1-1 | . | TRBV10-2 | few
CSVEDNDRVVNGYTF | TGCAGCGTTGAAGACAACGACAGGGTGGTTAATGGCTACACCTTC | TRBJ1-2 | TRBD1 | TRBV29-1 | many
CASSLGRDEKLFF | TGTGCCAGCAGTTTGGGGAGAGATGAAAAACTGTTTTTT | TRBJ1-4 | . | TRBV7-9 | many
CSARVSGGGYSNQPQHF | TGCAGTGCTAGAGTGTCGGGGGGCGGGTATAGCAATCAGCCCCAGCATTTT | TRBJ1-5 | . | TRBV20-1 | few
CASWEDWKETQYF | TGTGCCAGCTGGGAGGACTGGAAAGAGACCCAGTACTTC | TRBJ2-5 | . | TRBV25-1 | many
CASSYSFRRQDQPQHF | TGTGCCAGCAGTTACTCGTTTAGACGTCAAGATCAGCCCCAGCATTTT | TRBJ1-5 | . | TRBV6-6 | .
CASTRLAGGLYEQYF | TGTGCCAGCACGAGACTAGCGGGAGGACTGTACGAGCAGTACTTC | TRBJ2-7 | TRBD2 | TRBV6-5 | few
CASSSLSLGYTF | TGTGCCAGCAGTTCTCTCTCGCTGGGCTACACCTTC | TRBJ1-2 | . | TRBV6-5 | few
CASRPLGRRENQPQHF | TGTGCCAGTAGGCCATTGGGCCGAAGAGAGAATCAGCCCCAGCATTTT | TRBJ1-5 | . | TRBV19 | many
CSASLQGPNTEAFF | TGCAGTGCTAGTCTACAGGGCCCGAACACTGAAGCTTTCTTT | TRBJ1-1 | . | TRBV20-1 | many
CASSRRGLADSYEQYF | TGTGCCAGCAGCCGTAGGGGACTAGCGGACTCCTACGAGCAGTACTTC | TRBJ2-7 | TRBD2 | TRBV7-2 | .
CANSIGLRDRSNQPQHF | TGTGCCAACAGCATTGGCCTCCGGGACAGAAGCAATCAGCCCCAGCATTTT | TRBJ1-5 | TRBD1 | TRBV12-3/TRBV12-4 | .
CASSSVNGGDYGYTF | TGTGCCAGCAGCTCGGTCAATGGGGGCGACTATGGCTACACCTTC | TRBJ1-2 | . | TRBV13 | few
CASREQETQYF | TGTGCCAGCAGGGAGCAAGAGACCCAGTACTTC | TRBJ2-5 | . | TRBV7-2 | many
CASSLSSDPETQYF | TGTGCCAGCAGTTTAAGTTCGGATCCAGAGACCCAGTACTTC | TRBJ2-5 | . | TRBV11-3 | .
CASSRTGENYGYTF | TGTGCCAGCAGCCGGACAGGGGAAAACTATGGCTACACCTTC | TRBJ1-2 | TRBD1 | TRBV7-4 | .
CSVAGVSNEQFF | TGCAGCGTAGCGGGAGTGTCAAATGAGCAGTTCTTC | TRBJ2-1 | TRBD2 | TRBV29-1 | .
CASSQDPAGVSNQPQHF | TGCGCCAGCAGCCAAGACCCGGCAGGGGTGAGCAATCAGCCCCAGCATTTT | TRBJ1-5 | . | TRBV4-3 | few
CASSRTGGKSNQPQHF | TGTGCCAGCAGTAGAACAGGGGGCAAGAGCAATCAGCCCCAGCATTTT | TRBJ1-5 | TRBD1 | TRBV12-3/TRBV12-4 | few
CAISESPRYGQPSATNEKLFF | TGTGCCATCAGTGAGTCGCCCCGGTATGGGCAACCCTCTGCAACTAATGAAAAACTGTTTTTT | TRBJ1-4 | . | TRBV10-3 | .
CASSQATHTDWGRVLFF | TGCGCCAGCAGCCAAGCCACTCACACCGATTGGGGGCGAGTGCTGTTTTTT | TRBJ1-4 | . | TRBV5-1 | few
CASIPHGQGAYEQYF | TGTGCCAGCATACCACACGGACAGGGGGCCTACGAGCAGTACTTC | TRBJ2-7 | TRBD1 | TRBV6-2/TRBV6-3 | .